Each of the 21 T cell receptor beta chains below was sequenced from the same sample in a study of cytomegalovirus exposure and HLA in healthy donors (dated by TCRdb to about 2017). The protocol used for the library was the immunoSEQ multiplex PCR assay. For the multiplex PCR, a mixture combining 60 forward primers for TCR Vbeta segments and 13 reverse primers for TCR Jbeta segments was used. Sourced from immuneACCESS, this table was stored by TCRdb with only in-frame sequences that have V and J called. A share of the clones is absent; for the studies checked, an unresolved V gene accounts for under half, and the remainder has no known explanation. For this sample, the table gives 45,000 to 60,000 clones. Of the sample, roughly 17% falls within the top ten clones. The specimen was PBMCs. These receptors originate from a male donor in good health and CMV-seronegative.

V and J are TRBV5-6 and TRBJ2-1; the match to TRBD2 covers 8 bases. Per the germline V gene, CDR1 is SGHDT and CDR2 is YYEEEE. V was clipped by 3 bases and J by 5 bases; unmatched bases: 13. The CDR3 is 17 residues long. CDR3 region: CASSSLGRGALNNEQFF. Here the CDR3 DNA reads TGTGCCAGCAGCTCATTAGGGCGGGGGGCCTTGAACAATGAGCAGTTCTTC.

J is TRBJ1-5 and V is TRBV6-1, with a weak D call TRBD1 (5 bases). The CDR3 sequence is 14 residues long. Germline values: CDR1 MNHNS, CDR2 SASEGT. V shed 7 bases and J shed 2 bases, with 12 bases lying between them. The chain's CDR3 is CASIRGGGNQPQHF. The CDR3 DNA follows: TGTGCCAGCATACGGGGAGGGGGCAATCAGCCCCAGCATTTT.

The chain uses TRBV30 and TRBJ1-5, with 10 bases that match TRBD1. There are 14 residues in the CDR3. Germline V gene data show CDR1 as GTSNPN and CDR2 as SVGIG (reference sequence). The trim removed 3 bases at V and 4 bases at J, leaving 3 bases unmatched. The CDR3 spells CAWSWTGGNQPQHF. CDR3 DNA: TGTGCCTGGAGCTGGACAGGGGGGAATCAGCCCCAGCATTTT. The whole variable domain, remainder taken from reference TRBV30 and TRBJ1-5, is SQTIHQWPATLVQPVGSPLSLECTVEGTSNPNLYWYRQAAGRGLQLLFYSVGIGQISSEVPQNLSASRPQDRQFILSSKKLLLSDSGFYLCAWSWTGGNQPQHFGDGTRLSIL.

The rearrangement links TRBV30 to TRBJ2-3, with D hard to call. The CDR3 has 13 residues. Between the trimmed V and J ends, which lost 0 bases and 1 base, there was a span of 5 bases. CDR1 and CDR2 (germline): GTSNPN, SVGIG (reference sequence). CDR3 nucleotides: TGTGCCTGGAGTGTGGGCCGCACAGATACGCAGTATTTT. Protein product: CAWSVGRTDTQYF.

V gene TRBV14 combines with J gene TRBJ2-4; possible D gene TRBD2, 7 bases. V was pared by 0 bases and J by 13 bases, with 13 bases between. The CDR3 is 13 amino acids. CDR1 is SGHDN and CDR2 is FVKESK in the germline V gene. CDR3 sequence: CASSQDPGGRQYF. The CDR3, as DNA: TGTGCCAGCAGCCAAGATCCGGGGGGCCGGCAGTACTTC.

V gene TRBV29-1 combines with J gene TRBJ1-1; TRBD1 might be the D (6 bases). Per the germline V gene, CDR1 is SQVTM and CDR2 is ANQGSEA. V lost 1 base to trimming and J lost 0 bases, with 9 bases between them. The CDR3 spans 14 residues. In nucleotides, the CDR3 is TGCAGCGTTGAAGGCGGACAGATGAACACTGAAGCTTTCTTT. Translation: CSVEGGQMNTEAFF.

The chain has TRBV27 and TRBJ1-3; TRBD1 agrees at 9 bases. There are 14 residues in the CDR3. Germline V gene lookup returns CDR1 MNHEY and CDR2 SMNVEV (reference sequence). The ends lost 2 bases at V and 8 bases at J; junction bases unmatched: 4. CDR3 DNA sequence: TGTGCCAGCAGTTTAAGGACAGGGGCTGACACCATATATTTT. Its translation: CASSLRTGADTIYF.

The chain is built from TRBV4-1 and TRBJ1-1, with 11 positions matching TRBD1. Germline assignment: CDR1 MGHRA and CDR2 YSYEKL. The CDR3 sequence is 15 residues long. Trimming cost V 2 bases and J 5 bases; bases outside gene matches: 4. CDR3 sequence reads: CASSQRTGGETEAFF. The CDR3 DNA reads TGCGCCAGCAGCCAACGGACAGGGGGCGAGACTGAAGCTTTCTTT.

The CDR3 spells CASRTEGTYEQYF. The CDR3 bases are TGTGCCAGCAGGACAGAAGGAACCTACGAGCAGTACTTC. This chain joins TRBV6-5 and TRBJ2-7, with TRBD1 as a possible D gene (5 bases). Trimming left V 6 bases short and J 2 bases short, with 11 bases between. Germline CDR1 and CDR2: MNHEY and SVGAGI. The CDR3 contains 13 residues.

The chain is built from TRBV5-5 and TRBJ2-1; 13 nucleotides agree with TRBD2. CDR1 and CDR2 (germline): SGHKS, YYEKEE (reference sequence). CDR3 length: 15 residues. Trimming removed 4 bases from V and 10 bases from J; junction bases left unmatched: 8. The CDR3 nucleotides read TGTGCCAGCAGCCCGGGACTAGCGGGGATCTGGGAGCAGTTCTTC. It yields the protein CASSPGLAGIWEQFF.

CDR3 loop: CASSIVGEGSSPLHF. In DNA form, the CDR3 reads TGTGCCAGCAGCATTGTCGGGGAAGGGAGTTCACCCCTCCACTTT. The chain employs TRBV6-1 and TRBJ1-6; D remains ambiguous. Germline V gives CDR1 MNHNS, CDR2 SASEGT. The V end was cut by 6 bases, the J end by 9 bases, with 18 bases between. The CDR3 consists of 15 residues.

V is TRBV23-1 and J is TRBJ2-5; D is possibly TRBD2 (6 bases). TRBV23-1 is treated as an ORF (open reading frame) with a function not yet certain. This CDR3 spans 17 amino acids. Trimming pared 4 bases from V and 4 bases from J, leaving 22 bases between. CDR3 DNA: TGCGCCAGCAGTCCCCTACAGAGGAGGGAGAGGAGAGAGACCCAGTACTTC. Encoded protein: CASSPLQRRERRETQYF.

The rearrangement links TRBV30 to TRBJ2-3; D is ambiguous. Looked up from germline, CDR1 is GTSNPN and CDR2 is SVGIG (reference sequence). This CDR3 spans 14 amino acids. V was shortened by 1 base and J by 0 bases, with 8 bases between the two germline ends. DNA of the CDR3: TGTGCCTGGAGTGGTGGCCCCAGCACAGATACGCAGTATTTT. Translating it yields CAWSGGPSTDTQYF.

The chain joins TRBV15 to TRBJ1-2; D is unresolved. The V end lost 0 bases, the J end lost 1 base, and 6 bases lay between the germline ends. The CDR3 loop spans 14 amino acids. Germline CDR1 is LNHNV and CDR2 is YYDKDF (reference sequence). The CDR3 is CATSRDRVNYGYTF. As DNA, the CDR3 is TGTGCCACCAGCAGAGATCGGGTTAACTATGGCTACACCTTC.

The V call is TRBV4-3, the J call TRBJ2-3; 10 positions agree with TRBD2. Germline trimming cut 0 bases from V and 13 bases from J; bases unmatched to any gene: 10. CDR1 and CDR2 from the germline V gene are LGHNA and YSLEER. The CDR3 contains 15 residues. The CDR3 sequence: CASSQDTAGGFLEYF. The CDR3 bases are TGCGCCAGCAGCCAAGATACAGCGGGGGGGTTCCTTGAGTATTTT.

The CDR3 DNA follows: TGTGCCAGCAGCCCAGGACAGGGGGGCTATGGCTACACCTTC. It encodes CASSPGQGGYGYTF. This chain uses TRBV7-2 with TRBJ1-2; 10 nucleotides match TRBD1. The V segment lost 5 bases and the J segment 4 bases; nucleotides outside the gene matches: 4. Germline CDR1 SGHTA, CDR2 FQGNSA. The CDR3 runs to 14 residues.

This sequence joins TRBV7-3 and TRBJ2-3, with 10 bases identical to TRBD2. The CDR3 covers 17 residues. The germline CDR1 and CDR2 sequences are SGHTA and FQGTGA. After removal of 1 base from V and 2 bases from J, the junction contained 6 bases not matched to a gene. CDR3: CASSLNPSGGNTDTQYF. In DNA, the CDR3 is TGTGCCAGCAGCTTAAACCCTAGCGGGGGAAACACAGATACGCAGTATTTT.

The chain employs TRBV19 and TRBJ2-5, with D possibly being TRBD2 (6 bases). TRBJ2-7 matches the DNA end more closely, so the J call is doubtful. The CDR3 is 15 residues long. Germline V gene lookup returns CDR1 LNHDA and CDR2 SQIVND (reference sequence). The CDR3 coding sequence is TGTGCCAGTAGTATAGATCTGGGGGGACCCTACGAGCAGTACTTC. This encodes CASSIDLGGPYEQYF.

The genes are TRBV4-1 and TRBJ1-2; D may be TRBD1 (6 bases). This CDR3 contains 14 residues. The V gene's germline CDR1 is MGHRA and CDR2 YSYEKL. V lost 1 base to trimming and J lost 8 bases, with 14 bases between them. DNA of the CDR3: TGCGCCAGCAGCCAAGGGACAGCCCGGGGAGGCTACACCTTC. Translation: CASSQGTARGGYTF.

The CDR3 nucleotides read TGCGCCAGCAGCTTGGAACCAGGGACAGGGAGTTCCGAGCAGTACTTC. It specifies CASSLEPGTGSSEQYF. The chain carries TRBV5-1 and TRBJ2-7, with 9 bases fitting TRBD1. CDR1 is SGHRS and CDR2 is YFSETQ in the germline V gene. V lost 0 bases, J lost 6 bases, and 10 bases stayed unmatched. The CDR3 has 16 amino acids.

This clone is identified as large from frequency. The chain has TRBV2 and TRBJ2-1; the match to TRBD2 covers 9 bases. Germline CDR1 is SNHLY and CDR2 is FYNNEI. CDR3 length: 16 residues. Trimming took 0 bases from V and 3 from J; bases not matched to a gene: 3. CDR3 DNA sequence: TGTGCCAGCAGTGAAGCTAGCGGGGGATTCTACAATGAGCAGTTCTTC. Residues: CASSEASGGFYNEQFF.